One TCR beta chain is described in this entry. It has no known antigen specificity. Per-base qualities were not stored, and no clone one base away is much larger. These data originate in a study of cytomegalovirus exposure and HLA in healthy donors (TCRdb year 2017). General notes on the study: An earlier analysis of approximately 640 of the donors reported more than 250 Gb of sequence data and 117 million unique TCR beta sequences from 190 million or so T cells. In a later genetic analysis, genome-wide SNP genotypes for about 65% of the roughly 670 donors were used, and that subset was treated as a discovery cohort. Of the approximately 370 genotyped donors, more than 75% were placed in the genetic ancestry cluster associated with self-reported Caucasian donors. In the later analysis, no new phenotypic data were used to find candidate immune exposures; instead, reliance was placed on TCR beta sequences and their occurrence across donors. Approximately 300 gigabases of sequencing data and around 80 million unique TCR sequences made up an early release that covered roughly 670 HLA-typed donors. High-throughput TCR immunosequencing, statistical association of individual TCRs with disease status, and machine learning were combined to predict cytomegalovirus infection status. An earlier analysis of approximately 580 of the donors used high-throughput TCR beta sequencing to judge whether each TCR beta V gene segment behaved as functional or pseudogenic. Donor age, sex, ethnicity and CMV serostatus were compiled together with the repertoire data. The study aimed to test whether signatures of past pathogen exposure could be identified by cataloging public T cell receptors. Using immunosequencing, the study profiled T cell repertoires from about 650 subjects and related those repertoires to cytomegalovirus serostatus. Every repertoire in the discovery cohort had been generated on one and the same sequencing platform. Besides the first cohort of more than 650 subjects, a separate validation cohort made up of 120 different subjects was used. The number of donors typed differed by locus, with roughly 620-630 for A, B, C, DRB1 and DQB1, around 500 for DQA1, about 610 for DPA1, and approximately 470 for DPB1. To study patterns of TCR occurrence, a later analysis re-analyzed previously published TCR beta repertoires from 700 or so donors and added high-resolution HLA genotyping. HLA typing included class I and class II loci at four-digit resolution. Because of strong linkage in the cohort, roughly five DR-DQ haplotypes were treated as single units for association and clustering. Among several hundred genotyped donors of the cohort, an average of roughly 230,000 unique TCR beta nucleotide sequences was sequenced per donor, of which about 18% were non-productive.

The cohort consisted of 600 to 750 healthy bone marrow donors. Cohort members were all nominally healthy when sampled, although unrecorded immune exposures were likely present. CMV serostatus was recorded as positive for roughly 300 and negative for about 55% of the roughly 670 cohort members, whereas no CMV serostatus was recorded for the donor in question. A peripheral blood sample was collected from each donor, and TCR beta sequencing was performed on peripheral blood mononuclear cells. The Qiagen DNeasy Blood Extraction Kit was used to extract genomic DNA from the blood cell samples. The CDR3 spans 15 residues, from the cysteine through the phenylalanine. Solely the CDR3 DNA is kept, with 45 bases framed from the first base. According to the germline V gene, CDR1 reads SGHAT and CDR2 reads FQNNGV. The germline ends are 15 bases apart after V is trimmed by 2 bases and J by 5 bases. The method behind the library was the immunoSEQ multiplex PCR assay. For the multiplex PCR, a mixture combining 60 forward primers for TCR Vbeta segments and 13 reverse primers for TCR Jbeta segments was used. Amplification of the CDR3 region of rearranged TCR beta genes was performed with a multiplex PCR assay on genomic DNA. The Illumina HiSeq System was used to sequence the amplified TCR beta libraries as 87-base-pair reads. On the study's bioinformatics: Across the 666 repertoires, a later analysis counted approximately 83 million unique TCR beta chains, approximately 10 million of which were shared by at least two donors. Raw reads were error-corrected and collapsed into unique sequences with a nearest-neighbor algorithm that merged closely related sequences to remove PCR and sequencing errors. Alignment of CDR3 sequences to IMGT reference sequences was used to assign V, D and J gene segments. For a sequence to be retained, at least a six-nucleotide match to both a V gene segment and a J gene segment was required. A rearrangement was called productive if the CDR3 had no stop codons and remained in frame with V and J, and every other rearrangement was called non-productive. CDR3 was defined by IMGT convention, running from the second conserved V-encoded cysteine to the conserved J-encoded phenylalanine. The earlier analysis of more than 450 of the donors excluded sequences that lacked an unambiguous match to a single V gene segment. An earlier analysis of over 450 of the donors classified V segments as functional when productive rearrangements were above 56.7% and as segregating when the standard deviation between donors was above 5%. A statistical classification framework was built to diagnose cytomegalovirus status from the catalog of TCR beta chain sequences. A later analysis assigned V and J genes by comparing TCR nucleotide sequences with IMGT/GENE-DB human TR gene sequences. The TCRdist pipeline was used in a later analysis to assign CDR3 sequences and most-parsimonious VDJ recombination scenarios. A later analysis defined each TCR beta chain by its CDR3 amino acid sequence plus V-gene family, and excluded reads lacking a unique V-gene family. A later analysis removed 592 highly shared, low-generation-probability nucleotide sequences to deal with suspected cross-contamination and a sequencing artifact. For each public chain, a later analysis derived a clonal expansion index from normalized ranks of inferred template counts within each repertoire. In a later analysis, generation probabilities were computed using a VDJ recombination model fitted to out-of-frame rearrangements, and the results were checked against IGoR. In a later analysis, TCR-TCR, TCR-HLA and TCR-CMV co-occurrence was scored with hypergeometric tests, and a repertoire-size bias correction was applied to TCR pairs. False discovery rates were estimated in a later analysis by permuting HLA or CMV assignments 20 times. A later analysis grouped co-occurring TCRs with DBSCAN, adding TCRdist sequence similarity when clustering within HLA-allele-positive subsets. Repertoires with fewer than 30,000 or more than 120,000 public chains were left out of co-occurrence clustering, as were four to six repertoires with anomalous nucleotide sharing. TCRdb retrieved this table from immuneACCESS and kept in-frame rearrangements only. Not all clones are present; in checked studies, unresolved V genes account for under half, and no reason is known for the remainder. V and J calls and clone size are as listed in that table; D and trimming were resolved from the DNA. The sample table records 110,000 to 150,000 clones; 73% of these occur just once. In total, the top ten clones hold approximately 15% of the sample.

General findings and caveats noted by the study authors: Across donors, most TCR sequences were observed very rarely, whereas some public TCRs were present in many individuals. In an earlier analysis of around 600 of the donors, most TCR beta V segments appeared in productive rearrangements about 87% or about 30% of the time, broadly matching IMGT annotations. Compared with the 666-donor mean, donors in an Asian-associated ancestry cluster had fewer N-insertions in productive TCRs, according to a later genetic analysis. Some IMGT-functional V segments, including TRBV6-2 and TRBV6-3, could not be distinguished by the 87-base-pair reads and were therefore excluded. A further reported finding was that TCR beta sequences accurately predicted the HLA-A and HLA-B alleles for most subjects in the first cohort. A later analysis reported that several top co-occurrence clusters appeared linked to parvovirus B19, influenza, CMV and Epstein-Barr virus. Because HLA typing was unavailable for some donors at each locus, only the typed subset was used in association tests. Strong co-occurrence of HLA alleles, especially DR and DQ, made assigning TCR associations to individual alleles difficult. A total of about 180 TCR beta chains were listed by the study as associated with cytomegalovirus. The authors suggested that the approach could potentially be generalized to other disease states and immunological phenotypes. A later analysis found that HLA-associated TCR beta chains were more clonally expanded and had lower generation probabilities than equally common non-associated chains. A group of highly shared sequence variants was considered likely to be a technical artifact of the sequencing pipeline. In a later analysis, around 15,000 TCR beta sequences were associated with specific HLA alleles at a false discovery rate of 0.05. Cytomegalovirus status was reported to be diagnosed by the classifier with high specificity and sensitivity in both the original and validation cohorts. A later genetic analysis associated a missense DCLRE1C variant with V-gene and J-gene trimming of TCR beta chains, and an independent cohort replicated the association. Approximately 16 rarely observed V segments, including chromosome 9 orphons, were excluded from the earlier analysis of almost 600 of the donors because counts were too low. The only immune exposure information available for the cohort was CMV serostatus. Roughly uniform sequencing depth across donors was assumed in presence/absence analyses, although this assumption may not hold. In vitro tests confirmed that a few of the cytomegalovirus-associated TCR beta chains recognize cytomegalovirus antigens. According to a later analysis, most CMV-associated TCR beta chains appeared to be HLA-restricted, and the HLA associations seemed to be driven largely by CMV exposure. The cohort was sequenced for TCR beta chains only, and without alpha or paired-chain data the features that could be detected were limited. In a later analysis, the rate of TCR association differed among HLA loci, with DRB1 alleles having the most associated TCRs and HLA-C alleles having the fewest. Linkage disequilibrium might explain the correlated functional status among segregating V segments, but an unknown experimental factor could not be excluded.

Source material: PBMCs. The V and J segments used are TRBV11-2 and TRBJ2-5, with a weak D call of TRBD1 (6 bases match). The source is a human donor in good health. Here is the DNA: TGTGCCAGCAGCTTACTACTACAGGGCTGGGAGACCCAGTACTTC. Translated, it gives CASSLLLQGWETQYF. Outside the CDR3, residues come from the reference TRBV11-2 and TRBJ2-5 proteins, so the full variable domain is: EAGVAQSPRYKIIEKRQSVAFWCNPISGHATLYWYQQILGQGPKLLIQFQNNGVVDDSQLPKDRFSAERLKGVDSTLKIQPAKLEDSAVYLCASSLLLQGWETQYFGPGTRLLVL.